Reported below is one TCR beta chain. This entry belongs to a study of CD8+ T cells in alopecia areata. The CDR3 is made up of 14 amino acids. Deletions cut 7 bases from V and 8 bases from J, with 16 bases between. The germline V gene encodes CDR1 SGHRS and CDR2 YFSETQ. Treatment described: oral pan-JAK inhibitor, 5-10 mg twice daily. Following extraction, RNA underwent reverse transcription to cDNA, which served as the sequencing template. The assay was immunoSEQ multiplex PCR, and TCRdb's table has in-frame clones only and misses some. Counted here are 150,000 to 200,000 clones, about three fifths occurring once; the ten biggest clones make up 0.91%.

The source of this sequence is a human donor with alopecia areata. The rearrangement links TRBV5-1 to TRBJ1-6; D perhaps matches TRBD1 (5 bases). This specimen was CD4+ T cells sorted from blood, taken at week 4, from a patient treated with tofacitinib. The CDR3 is CASSADSGDSPLHF. The CDR3 DNA follows: TGCGCCAGCTCCGCTGACAGCGGGGATTCACCCCTCCACTTT. Filled out from reference TRBV5-1 and TRBJ1-6, the complete variable domain reads KAGVTQTPRYLIKTRGQQVTLSCSPISGHRSVSWYQQTPGQGLQFLFEYFSETQRNKGNFPGRFSGRQFSNSRSEMNVSTLELGDSALYLCASSADSGDSPLHFGNGTRLTVT.